This T cell receptor (beta chain) stems from a study of shared clonotypes between healthy human individuals (dated by TCRdb to 2020 to 2021). At the level of the whole study: The cohort comprised two women and three men aged 18 to 49 years. Leukapheresis yielded between about 0.85 and 9.5 billion PBMCs per donor. For each donor, three plates each were used for CD4 naive and CD4 memory, two plates were used for CD8 naive, and one plate was used for CD8 memory. Different laboratories and diverse techniques were used to prepare libraries and sequence TCR repertoires, to increase sequencing depth and limit assay-specific biases. Blood TCR repertoires of roughly five healthy adults were deeply sequenced to estimate repertoire size and the extent of clonotype sharing between individuals. Study-wide conclusions, independent of this receptor: Only blood was sampled, and tissue TCR repertoires likely differ from those in blood. Naive subsets generally had larger estimated clonotype richness than memory subsets did. Clonotypes shared by all four sorted-subset donors showed higher generation probabilities than non-shared clonotypes. Pairwise subsampling indicated that sequencing depth was expected to affect the degree of clonotype sharing among donors. Even with the large sequencing depth, rarefaction of the sorted-subset datasets indicated that sequencing was incomplete. When several donors were compared, the shared fraction of clonotypes was about 5.5% for naive CD4, about 4% for naive CD8, about 2.4% for memory CD4, and 0.35% to 0.4% for memory CD8. The small number of donors limited the genetic and exposure-history diversity represented.

V and J are trimmed by 6 bases and 6 bases, and the gene matches miss 12 bases of the junction. The CDR3 has 15 amino acids, counting the end cysteine and phenylalanine. The entry retains the CDR3 DNA only, 45 bases that are in frame from base 1. CDR1 and CDR2, looked up from the germline V gene, are SGHTA and FQGTGA. The donors were healthy, HIV-negative adults who had no recently reported acute infections or vaccinations. Every donor was a Caucasian adult residing in Nashville, Tennessee, USA. CD4+ T cells were enriched through magnetic negative selection, after which naive cells were positively selected on CD45RA and the remaining negative fraction served as the memory subset. After blood collection by leukapheresis, PBMCs were isolated using Ficoll-Histopaque density gradient centrifugation and then cryopreserved in the vapor phase of liquid nitrogen. Purity and quantity of every magnetically sorted T cell population were checked by analytical flow cytometry. Genomic DNA was isolated from every sorted fraction and measured by UV absorbance on a Nanodrop 2000c.

Using the deep immunoSEQ assay, multiplex PCR amplified TCR CDR3 regions from genomic DNA. For each cell subset, the extracted genomic DNA was distributed evenly across all wells of several immunoSEQ 96-well plates, and each plate served as one replicate. Each replicate PCR for sorted subsets received approximately 200 ng genomic DNA, equal to about 30,000 T cell genomes. Purified libraries were measured with a Qubit 3.0 fluorometer, size-checked on a Bioanalyzer 2100, and measured again with the KAPA Library Quantification kit. Each immunoSEQ 96-well plate was sequenced on its own single-read 150-cycle Illumina NextSeq 550 flow cell. As for how the authors treated the data: Because the immunoSEQ output held only junctional sequences and lacked quality scores, the filtering could not match the filtering applied to full-length reads. Sequences were annotated with PyIR, a Python wrapper for IgBLAST v1.9, and V/J genes and CDR3 were assigned using IMGT germline references. Any read was removed if the V/J assignment was weak (E-value above 1e-6), the CDR3 was missing, or the read contained stop codons, out-of-frame junctions, or ambiguous translated residues. V3J clonotypes were defined by identical inferred V gene, J gene, and CDR3 amino acid sequence. Percentage overlap between repertoires was calculated by dividing the number of shared unique clonotypes by the size of the smaller repertoire. Three approaches were used to assess repertoire richness: RTK rarefaction, the Chao1 estimator, and Recon v2.1 estimates of unobserved clonotypes. Generation probabilities for all TCRbeta clonotypes obtained by the gDNA method from a handful of donors were computed using OLGA. TCRdb took over this immuneACCESS table, retaining in-frame rearrangements with V and J assigned. Such tables are incomplete; in checked studies, under half of the missing clones stem from an unresolved V gene, and the remainder is unexplained. V and J calls and clone size come straight from that table; D and trimming were deduced from the DNA. The sample contains 950,000 to 1,300,000 clones, about 74% of them found a single time. The top ten clonotypes cover approximately 1.5% of the sample.

As to this clone: The antigen it recognizes is unknown. No much larger clonotype is one base removed from it; base qualities were not supplied.

Source material: memory CD4+ T cells sorted from blood. This specimen's cell subset or site label, per the study, means: CD45RA-negative fraction. This receptor was identified in a man younger than 35 in good health. The chain employs TRBV7-3 and TRBJ2-3, and 7 junctional nucleotides match TRBD2. The CDR3 in this case is CASSGGLGRGDTQYF. The bases read TGTGCCAGCAGTGGAGGACTAGGCAGAGGGGATACGCAGTATTTT.